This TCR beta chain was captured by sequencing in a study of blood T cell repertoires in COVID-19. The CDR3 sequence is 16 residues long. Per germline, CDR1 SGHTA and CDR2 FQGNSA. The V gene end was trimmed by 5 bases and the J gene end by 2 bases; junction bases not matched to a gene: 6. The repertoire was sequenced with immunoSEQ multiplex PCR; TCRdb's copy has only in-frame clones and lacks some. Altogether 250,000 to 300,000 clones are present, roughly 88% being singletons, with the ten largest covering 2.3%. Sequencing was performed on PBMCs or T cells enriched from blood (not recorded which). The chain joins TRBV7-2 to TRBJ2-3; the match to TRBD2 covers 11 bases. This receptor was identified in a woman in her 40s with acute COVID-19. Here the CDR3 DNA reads TGTGCCAGCAGCCAAGCTAGCGGGAGGTACACAGATACGCAGTATTTT. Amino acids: CASSQASGRYTDTQYF.